Following are 14 T cell receptor beta chains from one sample sequenced in a study of read filtering for tumor transcriptome and immune sequencing. Molecular barcoded adaptors covering alpha/delta and beta/gamma chains were used on 400 to 450 ng RNA. TCRdb called the reads again in MiXCR, with one record for every CDR3 protein. This repertoire shows 50,000 or so distinct CDR3 sequences, roughly an eighth found once; its top ten account for roughly 16%. The sample comprised a population of CD138-negative cells sorted from bone marrow. Receptor source: a donor aged 40 or older with multiple myeloma.

Only a few counts were recorded for this clonotype. A much larger clone differs by one base, so this may be a read error. The chain has TRBV5-4 and TRBJ2-1, with TRBD1 as a possible D gene (5 bases). Looked up from germline, CDR1 is SGHNT and CDR2 is YYREEE (reference sequence). The CDR3 extends over 12 amino acids. The CDR3 DNA reads TGTGCCTGCAGCAACACAGGCAATGAGCAGTTCTTC. Translated: CACSNTGNEQFF.

CDR3 sequence: CASSSEGSYNEQFF. Written as DNA, the CDR3 is TGTGCCAGCAGCTCCGAGGGCTCCTACAATGAGCAGTTCTTC. The chain joins TRBV11-3 to TRBJ2-1; D may be TRBD2 (5 bases). Trimming left V 4 bases short and J 0 bases short, with 7 bases between. The CDR3 spans 14 residues. Germline V gives CDR1 SGHNT, CDR2 YENEEA.

In this sample, this clonotype turned up many times. Written as DNA, the CDR3 is TGTGCCAGCAGCGTAGGTCAGGGAAACATTCAGTACTTC. Encoded protein: CASSVGQGNIQYF. V gene TRBV9 combines with J gene TRBJ2-4, with D possibly being TRBD1 (5 bases). The CDR3 is 13 amino acids. Germline values: CDR1 SGDLS, CDR2 YYNGEE. V was clipped by 0 bases and J by 6 bases, with 7 bases between them.

About this clonotype itself: A much more abundant neighbour one base away suggests this may be a read error. DNA for the CDR3: TGTGCCAGCAGAGGACCGCTTAACAATCTGCCCCAGCATTTT. Translated, it gives CASRGPLNNLPQHF. The V gene is TRBV6-5, the J gene TRBJ1-5; no reliable D call. This CDR3 is 14 amino acids long. Germline lookup yields CDR1 MNHEY and CDR2 SVGAGI.

This clonotype has a count of ten or more. The gene calls are TRBV3-1 and TRBJ2-7; 10 bases agree with TRBD1. The V gene end was trimmed by 5 bases and the J gene end by 7 bases; junction bases not matched to a gene: 17. CDR1 LGHDT and CDR2 YNNKEL come from the germline V gene (reference sequence). CDR3 length equals 17 residues. The CDR3 loop is CASSRGYGTGATREQYF. The DNA of the CDR3 is TGTGCCAGCAGCAGGGGGTACGGGACAGGGGCGACCCGGGAGCAGTACTTC.

To note about this clonotype: The junction and the germline gene differ at one end; a read error may be behind it. The chain uses TRBV20-1 and TRBJ2-7, with D perhaps matching TRBD1 (5 bases). The CDR3 runs to 11 residues. Germline CDR1 DFQATT, CDR2 SNEGSKA (reference sequence). The CDR3 loop reads CSAVQGYELYF. As DNA, the CDR3 is TGCAGTGCTGTTCAGGGCTACGAGCTGTACTTC.

This clonotype was seen at least ten times. The chain joins TRBV5-1 to TRBJ2-7, with D unclear. Germline values: CDR1 SGHRS, CDR2 YFSETQ. This CDR3 is 14 amino acids long. V was shortened by 5 bases and J by 1 base, with 13 bases between the two germline ends. CDR3 DNA sequence: TGCGCCAGCAGTTCGATCTCGCGTTCCTACGAGCAGTACTTC. Protein: CASSSISRSYEQYF. Drawing the rest from reference TRBV5-1 and TRBJ2-7, the complete variable domain is KAGVTQTPRYLIKTRGQQVTLSCSPISGHRSVSWYQQTPGQGLQFLFEYFSETQRNKGNFPGRFSGRQFSNSRSEMNVSTLELGDSALYLCASSSISRSYEQYFGPGTRLTVT.

This clonotype was observed at least ten times. The chain couples TRBV19 to TRBJ1-5, with unresolved D. Germline V CDR1 and CDR2: LNHDA, SQIVND (reference sequence). Trimming took off 5 bases at V and 7 bases at J, with 12 bases between the two ends. The length of the CDR3 is 13 residues. The CDR3 sequence: CASSFQENQPQHF. In DNA, the CDR3 is TGTGCCAGTAGTTTCCAGGAAAACCAGCCCCAGCATTTT.

With respect to this clonotype: Since a much larger clone is just one base distant, this may be a read error. The rearrangement uses TRBV19 and TRBJ2-7; unclear D gene. The germline V and J ends were trimmed by 5 bases and 12 bases, with 14 bases remaining between them. Germline CDR1 LNHDA, CDR2 SQIVND (reference sequence). The CDR3 has 11 residues. This CDR3 is CASSFKTGLYF. In DNA, the CDR3 is TGTGCCAGTAGTTTCAAGACCGGGCTGTACTTC.

This clonotype has at least ten counts. V gene TRBV7-3 combines with J gene TRBJ2-6; a weak D match, TRBD2 (6 bases). The germline V gene encodes CDR1 SGHTA and CDR2 FQGTGA. V was clipped by 5 bases and J by 0 bases, with 17 bases between them. The CDR3 is 18 amino acids. The CDR3 loop is CASSPDAGPSSGANVLTF. As DNA, the CDR3 is TGTGCCAGCAGCCCAGACGCGGGACCTAGCTCTGGGGCCAACGTCCTGACTTTC.

This clonotype occurred many times. The rearrangement joins TRBV7-9 to TRBJ2-3; 10 bases fit TRBD1. Germline CDR1 reads SEHNR; CDR2 reads FQNEAQ (reference sequence). The CDR3 extends over 15 amino acids. V lost 5 bases to trimming and J lost 4 bases; unmatched junction nucleotides: 6. CDR3 sequence reads: CASSPTGGTADTQYF. The CDR3 DNA is TGTGCCAGCAGCCCGACAGGGGGCACGGCAGATACGCAGTATTTT.

This clonotype appeared many times. J is TRBJ2-1 and V is TRBV7-6, with a weak D call TRBD1 (6 bases). The CDR3 covers 16 residues. The germline gives CDR1 SGHVS, CDR2 FNYEAQ. The V and J ends lost 2 bases and 4 bases respectively, with 15 bases between them. The CDR3 region is CASSLKVGTPYNEQFF. As DNA, the CDR3 is TGTGCCAGCAGCTTAAAGGTTGGGACACCATACAATGAGCAGTTCTTC.

This clonotype showed up many times. The chain carries TRBV6-6 and TRBJ1-2; unclear D gene. Germline loops: CDR1 MNHNY, CDR2 SVGAGI (reference sequence). Trimming left V 7 bases short and J 2 bases short, with 5 bases between. The CDR3 runs to 11 residues. CDR3 sequence reads: CASTNNYGYTF. DNA for the CDR3: TGTGCCAGCACCAACAACTATGGCTACACCTTC.

This clonotype has ten or more counts. The chain combines TRBV6-6 with TRBJ2-1, with a possible D match to TRBD1 (6 bases). This CDR3 comprises 15 residues. The germline CDR1 and CDR2 sequences are MNHNY and SVGAGI (reference sequence). Deletions cut 6 bases from V and 0 bases from J, with 12 bases between. CDR3 sequence (DNA): TGTGCCAGCAGCGAAACAGGGATCTCCTACAATGAGCAGTTCTTC. This translates into CASSETGISYNEQFF.